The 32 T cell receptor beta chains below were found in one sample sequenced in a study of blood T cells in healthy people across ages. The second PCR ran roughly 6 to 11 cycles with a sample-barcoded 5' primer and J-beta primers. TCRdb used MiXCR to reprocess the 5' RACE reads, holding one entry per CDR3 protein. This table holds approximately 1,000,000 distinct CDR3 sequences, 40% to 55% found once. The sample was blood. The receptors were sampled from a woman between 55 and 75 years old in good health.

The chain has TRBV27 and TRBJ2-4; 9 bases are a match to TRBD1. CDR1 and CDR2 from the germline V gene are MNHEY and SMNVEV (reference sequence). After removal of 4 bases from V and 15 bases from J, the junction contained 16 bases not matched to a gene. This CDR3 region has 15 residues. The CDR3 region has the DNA TGTGCCAGCAGTTCTCCTGGACAGGGGAAGGCAAATGTGTACTTC. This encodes CASSSPGQGKANVYF.

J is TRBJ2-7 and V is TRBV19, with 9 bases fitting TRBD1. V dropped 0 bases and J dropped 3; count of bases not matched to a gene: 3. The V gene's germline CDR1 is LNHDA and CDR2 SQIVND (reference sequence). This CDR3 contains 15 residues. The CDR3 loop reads CASSIEPDRGYEQYF. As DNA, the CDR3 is TGTGCCAGTAGTATAGAACCGGACAGGGGCTACGAGCAGTACTTC.

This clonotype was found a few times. The DNA of the CDR3 is TGTGCCAGCAGCTTAGAAGGGGATCCATGGACACCCCTCCACTTT. Translation gives CASSLEGDPWTPLHF. The chain has TRBV7-2 and TRBJ1-6; D perhaps matches TRBD1 (5 bases). The germline V and J ends were trimmed by 1 base and 11 bases, with 15 bases remaining between them. CDR3 size: 15 residues. Germline V gene data show CDR1 as SGHTA and CDR2 as FQGNSA.

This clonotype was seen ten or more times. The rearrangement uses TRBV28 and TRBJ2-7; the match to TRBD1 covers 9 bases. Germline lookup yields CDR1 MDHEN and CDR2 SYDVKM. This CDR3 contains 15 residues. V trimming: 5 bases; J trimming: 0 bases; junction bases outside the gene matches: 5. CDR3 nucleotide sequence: TGTGCCAGCAGTCTACCGGGACAGGGCTCCTACGAGCAGTACTTC. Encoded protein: CASSLPGQGSYEQYF. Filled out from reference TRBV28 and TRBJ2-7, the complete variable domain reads DVKVTQSSRYLVKRTGEKVFLECVQDMDHENMFWYRQDPGLGLRLIYFSYDVKMKEKGDIPEGYSVSREKKERFSLILESASTNQTSMYLCASSLPGQGSYEQYFGPGTRLTVT.

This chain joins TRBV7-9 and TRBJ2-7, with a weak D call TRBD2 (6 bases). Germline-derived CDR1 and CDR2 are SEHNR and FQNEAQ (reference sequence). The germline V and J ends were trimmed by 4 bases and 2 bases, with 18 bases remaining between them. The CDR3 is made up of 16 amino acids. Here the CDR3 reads CASSWGTPLGPYEQYF. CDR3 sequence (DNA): TGTGCCAGCAGCTGGGGGACTCCCCTGGGGCCCTACGAGCAGTACTTC.

CDR3 coding DNA: TGTGCCAGCTACCGCTTTCGGCCCAGGGGCCGTAATAACTATGGCTACACCTTC. It encodes CASYRFRPRGRNNYGYTF. J is TRBJ1-2 and V is TRBV2; possibly TRBD1 for D (6 bases). The V gene lost 8 bases and the J gene lost 1 base, with 26 bases spanning the gap. The CDR3 extends over 18 amino acids. The germline CDR1 and CDR2 sequences are SNHLY and FYNNEI.

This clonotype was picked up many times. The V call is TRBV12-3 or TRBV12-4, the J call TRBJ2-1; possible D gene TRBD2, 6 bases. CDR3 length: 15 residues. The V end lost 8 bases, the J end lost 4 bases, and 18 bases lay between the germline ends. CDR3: CASRLKGGGYNEQFF. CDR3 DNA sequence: TGTGCCAGCCGACTAAAGGGAGGAGGATACAATGAGCAGTTCTTC.

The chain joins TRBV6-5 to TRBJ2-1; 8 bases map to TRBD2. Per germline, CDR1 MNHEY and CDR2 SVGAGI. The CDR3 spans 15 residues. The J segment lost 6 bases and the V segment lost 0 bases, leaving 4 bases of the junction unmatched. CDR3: CASSYSAGVLNEQFF. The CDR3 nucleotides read TGTGCCAGCAGTTACTCAGCGGGAGTCCTCAATGAGCAGTTCTTC.

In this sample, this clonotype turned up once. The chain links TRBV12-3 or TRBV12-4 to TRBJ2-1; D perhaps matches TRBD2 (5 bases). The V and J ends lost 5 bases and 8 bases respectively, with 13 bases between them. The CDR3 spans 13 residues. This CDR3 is CASSPGVVHEQFF. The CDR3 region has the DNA TGTGCCAGCAGTCCCGGGGTAGTTCATGAGCAGTTCTTC.

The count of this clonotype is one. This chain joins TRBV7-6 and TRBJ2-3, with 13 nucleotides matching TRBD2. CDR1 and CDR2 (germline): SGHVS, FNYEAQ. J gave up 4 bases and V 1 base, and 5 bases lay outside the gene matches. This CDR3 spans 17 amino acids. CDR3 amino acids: CASSLGTSGRKADTQYF. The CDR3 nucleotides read TGTGCCAGCAGCTTAGGGACTAGCGGGAGAAAGGCAGATACGCAGTATTTT.

In DNA form, the CDR3 reads TGCGCCAGCAGCTCTCCAAGCAGGGGGCTTGAGCAGTACTTC. Translated: CASSSPSRGLEQYF. This chain uses TRBV4-1 with TRBJ2-7, with TRBD1 identical over 8 bases. The CDR3 consists of 14 residues. The trim removed 5 bases at V and 7 bases at J, leaving 10 bases unmatched. From germline, CDR1 is MGHRA and CDR2 YSYEKL.

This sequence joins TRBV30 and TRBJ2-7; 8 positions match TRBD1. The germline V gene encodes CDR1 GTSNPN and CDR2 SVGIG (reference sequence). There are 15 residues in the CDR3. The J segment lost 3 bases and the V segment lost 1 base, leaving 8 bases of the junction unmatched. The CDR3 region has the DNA TGTGCCTGGAGTGCCAACACAGGGGGGATCTACGAGCAGTACTTC. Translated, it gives CAWSANTGGIYEQYF.

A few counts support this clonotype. CDR3 residues: CSVRTVPATNEKLFF. CDR3 DNA: TGCAGCGTGCGCACCGTTCCAGCAACTAATGAAAAACTGTTTTTT. J is TRBJ1-4 and V is TRBV29-1; D remains unclear. Trimming removed 6 bases from V and 0 bases from J, with 14 bases in between. In germline, CDR1 is SQVTM, CDR2 ANQGSEA. The CDR3 has 15 residues.

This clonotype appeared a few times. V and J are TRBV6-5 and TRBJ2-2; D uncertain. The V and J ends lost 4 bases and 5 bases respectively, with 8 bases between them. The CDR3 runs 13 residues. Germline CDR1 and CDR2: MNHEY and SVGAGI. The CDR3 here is CASSSIRTGELFF. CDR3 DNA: TGTGCCAGCAGTTCGATTAGGACCGGGGAGCTGTTTTTT.

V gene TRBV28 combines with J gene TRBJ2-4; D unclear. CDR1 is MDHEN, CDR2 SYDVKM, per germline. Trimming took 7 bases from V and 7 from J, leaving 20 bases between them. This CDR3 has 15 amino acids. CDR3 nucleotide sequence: TGTGCCAGCACCTCCGAGGCAGGCCTCGGGAACATTCAGTACTTC. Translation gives CASTSEAGLGNIQYF.

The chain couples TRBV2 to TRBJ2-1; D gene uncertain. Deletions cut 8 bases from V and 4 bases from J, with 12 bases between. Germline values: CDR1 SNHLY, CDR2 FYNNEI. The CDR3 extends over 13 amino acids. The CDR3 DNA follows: TGTGCCAGCCTCGGACCCCTATACAATGAGCAGTTCTTC. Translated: CASLGPLYNEQFF.

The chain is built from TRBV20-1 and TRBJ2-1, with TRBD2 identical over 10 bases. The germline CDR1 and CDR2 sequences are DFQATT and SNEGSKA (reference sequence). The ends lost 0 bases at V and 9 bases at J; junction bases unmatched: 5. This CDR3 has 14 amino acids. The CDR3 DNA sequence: TGCAGTGCTAGAGAGCCGGGACTAGCGTTTGAGCAGTTCTTC. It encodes CSAREPGLAFEQFF.

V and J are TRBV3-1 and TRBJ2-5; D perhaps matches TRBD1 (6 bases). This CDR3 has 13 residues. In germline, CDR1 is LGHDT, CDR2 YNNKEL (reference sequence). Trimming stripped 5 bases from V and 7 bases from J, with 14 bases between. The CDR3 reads CASSEDRVGTQYF. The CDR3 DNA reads TGTGCCAGCAGCGAGGACAGAGTTGGGACCCAGTACTTC.

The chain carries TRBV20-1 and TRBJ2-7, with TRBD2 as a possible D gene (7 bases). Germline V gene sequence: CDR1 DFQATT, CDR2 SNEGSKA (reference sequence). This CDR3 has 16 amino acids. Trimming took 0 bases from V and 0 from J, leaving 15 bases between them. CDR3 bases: TGCAGTGCTAGAGAAATGAGGGGGGGGCCCTCCTACGAGCAGTACTTC. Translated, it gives CSAREMRGGPSYEQYF.

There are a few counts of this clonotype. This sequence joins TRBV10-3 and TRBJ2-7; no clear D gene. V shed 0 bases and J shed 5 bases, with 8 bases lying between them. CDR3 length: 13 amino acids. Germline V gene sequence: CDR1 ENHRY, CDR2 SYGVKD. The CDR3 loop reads CAISESSSDEQYF. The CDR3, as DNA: TGTGCCATCAGTGAGTCTTCGTCGGACGAGCAGTACTTC.

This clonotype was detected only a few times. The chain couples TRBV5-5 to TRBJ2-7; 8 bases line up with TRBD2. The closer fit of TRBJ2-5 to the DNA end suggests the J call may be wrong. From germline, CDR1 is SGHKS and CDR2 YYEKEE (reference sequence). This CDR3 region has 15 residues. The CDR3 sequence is CASRYRGGPLETQYF. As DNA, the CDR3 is TGTGCCAGCAGATACCGGGGGGGGCCCTTGGAGACCCAGTACTTC.

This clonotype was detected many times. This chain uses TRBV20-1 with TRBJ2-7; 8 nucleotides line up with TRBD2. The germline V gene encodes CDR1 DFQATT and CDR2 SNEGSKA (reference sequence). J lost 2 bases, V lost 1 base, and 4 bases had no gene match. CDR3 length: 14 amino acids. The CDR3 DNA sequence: TGCAGTGCTAGAGCGGGAGGGCCACCCTACGAGCAGTACTTC. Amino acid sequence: CSARAGGPPYEQYF.

Here the CDR3 DNA reads TGTGCCAGCAGCCAAGAGCCCAGGGTGGGTGAGCAGTTCTTC. Encoded protein: CASSQEPRVGEQFF. J is TRBJ2-1 and V is TRBV3-1; D possibly corresponds to TRBD1 (5 bases). CDR1 and CDR2 (germline): LGHDT, YNNKEL (reference sequence). The CDR3 contains 14 residues. Between the trimmed V and J ends, which lost 0 bases and 9 bases, there was a span of 12 bases.

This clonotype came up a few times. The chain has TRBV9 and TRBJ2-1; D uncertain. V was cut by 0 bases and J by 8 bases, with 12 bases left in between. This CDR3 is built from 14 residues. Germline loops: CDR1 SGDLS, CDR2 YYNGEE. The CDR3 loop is CASSVVPTRDEQFF. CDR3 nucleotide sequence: TGTGCCAGCAGCGTAGTTCCGACGAGAGATGAGCAGTTCTTC.

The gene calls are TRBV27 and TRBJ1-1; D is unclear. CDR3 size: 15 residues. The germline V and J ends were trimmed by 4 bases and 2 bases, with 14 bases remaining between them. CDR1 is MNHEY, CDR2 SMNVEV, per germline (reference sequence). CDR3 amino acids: CASSSSGSGNTEAFF. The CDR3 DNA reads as TGTGCCAGCAGTTCTTCTGGGTCTGGTAACACTGAAGCTTTCTTT.

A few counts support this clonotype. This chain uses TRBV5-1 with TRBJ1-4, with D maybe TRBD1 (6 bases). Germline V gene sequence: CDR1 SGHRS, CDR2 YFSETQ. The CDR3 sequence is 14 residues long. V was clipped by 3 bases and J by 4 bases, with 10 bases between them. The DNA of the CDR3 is TGCGCCAGCAGCTCGACAGGTTTTAATGAAAAACTGTTTTTT. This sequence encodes CASSSTGFNEKLFF. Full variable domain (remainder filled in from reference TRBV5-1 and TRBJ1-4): KAGVTQTPRYLIKTRGQQVTLSCSPISGHRSVSWYQQTPGQGLQFLFEYFSETQRNKGNFPGRFSGRQFSNSRSEMNVSTLELGDSALYLCASSSTGFNEKLFFGSGTQLSVL.

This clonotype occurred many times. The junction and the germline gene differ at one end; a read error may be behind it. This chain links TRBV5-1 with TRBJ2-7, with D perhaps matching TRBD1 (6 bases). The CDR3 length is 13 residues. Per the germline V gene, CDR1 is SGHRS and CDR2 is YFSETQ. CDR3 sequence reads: CASSLRTAYEQYF. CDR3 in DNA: TGTGCCAGCAGTTTAAGGACAGCGTACGAGCAGTACTTC. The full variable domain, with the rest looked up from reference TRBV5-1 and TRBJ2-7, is KAGVTQTPRYLIKTRGQQVTLSCSPISGHRSVSWYQQTPGQGLQFLFEYFSETQRNKGNFPGRFSGRQFSNSRSEMNVSTLELGDSALYLCASSLRTAYEQYFGPGTRLTVT.

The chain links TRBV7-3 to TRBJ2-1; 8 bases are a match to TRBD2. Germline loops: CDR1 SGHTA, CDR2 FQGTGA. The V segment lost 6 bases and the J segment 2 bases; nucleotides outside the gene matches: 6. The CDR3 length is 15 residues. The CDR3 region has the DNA TGTGCCAGCAGTCAACTAGCGGATACCTACAATGAGCAGTTCTTC. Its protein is CASSQLADTYNEQFF.

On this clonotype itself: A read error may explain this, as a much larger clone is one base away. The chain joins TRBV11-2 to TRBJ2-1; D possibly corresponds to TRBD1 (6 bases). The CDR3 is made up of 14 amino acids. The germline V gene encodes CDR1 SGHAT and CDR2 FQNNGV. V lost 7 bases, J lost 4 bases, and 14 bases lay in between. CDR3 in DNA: TGTGCCAGCAACAAGAAGACAGGTTACAATGAGCAGTTCTTC. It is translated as CASNKKTGYNEQFF.

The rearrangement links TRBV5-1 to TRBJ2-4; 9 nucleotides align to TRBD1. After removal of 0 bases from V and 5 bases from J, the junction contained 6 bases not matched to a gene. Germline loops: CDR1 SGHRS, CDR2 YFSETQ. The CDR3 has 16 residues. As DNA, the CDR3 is TGCGCCAGCAGCTTGGAACCGGGACAGGGTGAAAACATTCAGTACTTC. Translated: CASSLEPGQGENIQYF.

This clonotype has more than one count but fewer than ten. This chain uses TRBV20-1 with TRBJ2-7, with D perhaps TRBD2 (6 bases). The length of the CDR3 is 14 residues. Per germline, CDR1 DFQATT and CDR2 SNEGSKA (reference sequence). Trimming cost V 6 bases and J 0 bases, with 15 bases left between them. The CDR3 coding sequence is TGCAGTGCCGGACTGGGACTCAGCTCCTACGAGCAGTACTTC. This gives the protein CSAGLGLSSYEQYF.

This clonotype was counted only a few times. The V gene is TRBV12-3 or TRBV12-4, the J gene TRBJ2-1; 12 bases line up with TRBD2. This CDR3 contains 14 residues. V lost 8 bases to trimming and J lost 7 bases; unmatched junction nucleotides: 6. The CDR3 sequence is CASGGLAGMNEQFF. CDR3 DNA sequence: TGTGCCAGCGGAGGACTAGCGGGAATGAATGAGCAGTTCTTC.